The 27 T cell receptor beta chains presented below share a single source sample, sequenced in a study of cytomegalovirus exposure and HLA in healthy donors. Produced via immunoSEQ multiplex PCR; TCRdb's table is partial and in-frame only. Among roughly 130,000 clones listed, 88% were seen once. Material for sequencing was PBMCs. Receptors originate from a man under 40 in good health and CMV-seronegative.

This chain links TRBV6-5 with TRBJ2-1, with D unresolved. This CDR3 is 13 amino acids long. The V gene lost 0 bases and the J gene lost 5 bases, with 5 bases spanning the gap. Per germline, CDR1 MNHEY and CDR2 SVGAGI. CDR3 sequence reads: CASSYSQNNEQFF. In DNA form, the CDR3 reads TGTGCCAGCAGTTACTCACAGAACAATGAGCAGTTCTTC.

This chain links TRBV19 with TRBJ2-3; D not resolved. V was pared by 9 bases and J by 4 bases, with 8 bases between. This CDR3 is built from 11 residues. The V gene's germline CDR1 is LNHDA and CDR2 SQIVND (reference sequence). The CDR3 here is CASHIPDTQYF. Written as DNA, the CDR3 is TGTGCCAGCCACATACCAGATACGCAGTATTTT.

The V and J genes are TRBV2 and TRBJ1-2, with D maybe TRBD1 (6 bases). Germline assignment: CDR1 SNHLY and CDR2 FYNNEI. This CDR3 comprises 13 residues. Trimming took 10 bases from V and 5 from J, leaving 17 bases between them. CDR3 protein: CAKAGTIDYGYTF. The CDR3 DNA follows: TGTGCCAAAGCCGGGACAATCGATTATGGCTACACCTTC.

This clone was observed a handful of times. The chain combines TRBV19 with TRBJ1-2; D is perhaps TRBD1 (5 bases). The CDR3 runs to 14 residues. The ends were cut back, 6 bases at V and 3 bases at J, with 14 bases in the middle. Germline loops: CDR1 LNHDA, CDR2 SQIVND (reference sequence). The CDR3 nucleotides read TGTGCCAGTAGGGAACAGACAGCTTACTATGGCTACACCTTC. This encodes CASREQTAYYGYTF.

The V and J genes are TRBV6-1 and TRBJ1-1; no reliable D call. This CDR3 contains 12 residues. Trimming removed 3 bases at V and 7 bases at J, with 9 bases between. CDR1 and CDR2 from the germline V gene are MNHNS and SASEGT. The CDR3 region is CASSERADEAFF. CDR3 DNA sequence: TGTGCCAGCAGTGAGCGGGCAGATGAAGCTTTCTTT.

The CDR3 region is CSVGRQGNTIYF. The CDR3 nucleotides read TGCAGCGTTGGTAGACAGGGAAACACCATATATTTT. The rearrangement uses TRBV29-1 and TRBJ1-3; D may be TRBD1 (5 bases). Germline CDR1 reads SQVTM; CDR2 reads ANQGSEA. The CDR3 is 12 amino acids. Trimming cost V 4 bases and J 4 bases, with 8 bases left between them.

V and J are TRBV19 and TRBJ2-1, with TRBD2 matching over 7 bases. Germline CDR1 and CDR2: LNHDA and SQIVND (reference sequence). The ends lost 5 bases at V and 5 bases at J; junction bases unmatched: 15. This CDR3 comprises 17 residues. The CDR3 DNA follows: TGTGCCAGTAGTGTTAGGGACTACACCTACCAAGACAATGAGCAGTTCTTC. Translating it yields CASSVRDYTYQDNEQFF.

This clone was seen just once. This chain joins TRBV2 and TRBJ2-5; 7 nucleotides agree with TRBD1. Germline V gene lookup returns CDR1 SNHLY and CDR2 FYNNEI. The CDR3 has 14 amino acids. J was trimmed by 4 bases and V by 8 bases; bases with no gene match: 10. CDR3 amino acids: CASADRVGGETQYF. The CDR3, as DNA: TGTGCCAGCGCTGACAGGGTTGGTGGAGAGACCCAGTACTTC.

The rearrangement joins TRBV10-3 to TRBJ1-1; 7 bases are a match to TRBD1. The J segment lost 6 bases and the V segment lost 6 bases, leaving 10 bases of the junction unmatched. CDR1 and CDR2 from the germline V gene are ENHRY and SYGVKD. The CDR3 spans 14 residues. CDR3 in DNA: TGTGCCATCAGATCAGGGGGGTGGACTCCTGAAGCTTTCTTT. Protein product: CAIRSGGWTPEAFF.

The V and J genes are TRBV10-3 and TRBJ1-2; 8 bases align to TRBD1. This CDR3 has 18 amino acids. The trim removed 0 bases at V and 4 bases at J, leaving 13 bases unmatched. Germline V gene lookup returns CDR1 ENHRY and CDR2 SYGVKD. The CDR3 coding sequence is TGTGCCATCAGTGAGTCTACCGGGACAGGAGCGGGAAGCTATGGCTACACCTTC. Amino acid sequence: CAISESTGTGAGSYGYTF.

V is TRBV5-1 and J is TRBJ1-2, with 10 bases aligning to TRBD1. V was clipped by 0 bases and J by 7 bases; unmatched bases: 3. The V gene's germline CDR1 is SGHRS and CDR2 YFSETQ. The CDR3 spans 14 residues. The CDR3 spells CASSLGTGGGGYTF. Here the CDR3 DNA reads TGCGCCAGCAGCTTGGGGACAGGGGGAGGTGGCTACACCTTC.

The chain carries TRBV5-1 and TRBJ1-3; 7 bases align to TRBD1. Germline CDR1 and CDR2: SGHRS and YFSETQ. The J segment lost 0 bases and the V segment lost 4 bases, leaving 7 bases of the junction unmatched. This CDR3 region has 16 residues. The DNA of the CDR3 is TGCGCCAGCAGCATCGACAGGGTCGGCTCTGGAAACACCATATATTTT. It codes for CASSIDRVGSGNTIYF.

The J gene is TRBJ2-6, the V gene TRBV6-6; D remains unclear. The ends were cut back, 5 bases at V and 0 bases at J, with 8 bases in the middle. There are 15 residues in the CDR3. Looked up from germline, CDR1 is MNHNY and CDR2 is SVGAGI (reference sequence). The CDR3 loop is CASSKTDSGANVLTF. Written as DNA, the CDR3 is TGTGCCAGCAGTAAAACAGACTCTGGGGCCAACGTCCTGACTTTC.

The V call is TRBV19, the J call TRBJ2-7, with 9 bases aligning to TRBD1. Germline V gene data show CDR1 as LNHDA and CDR2 as SQIVND (reference sequence). V lost 1 base, J lost 5 bases, and 6 bases stayed unmatched. The CDR3 extends over 15 amino acids. The CDR3 sequence: CASSIAGTGLNEQYF. The CDR3 DNA sequence: TGTGCCAGTAGTATAGCCGGGACAGGGCTAAACGAGCAGTACTTC. Drawing the rest from reference TRBV19 and TRBJ2-7, the complete variable domain is DGGITQSPKYLFRKEGQNVTLSCEQNLNHDAMYWYRQDPGQGLRLIYYSQIVNDFQKGDIAEGYSVSREKKESFPLTVTSAQKNPTAFYLCASSIAGTGLNEQYFGPGTRLTVT.

The chain is built from TRBV29-1 and TRBJ2-3; D perhaps matches TRBD2 (6 bases). CDR3 size: 16 residues. Trimming took off 8 bases at V and 2 bases at J, with 23 bases between the two ends. Germline CDR1 SQVTM, CDR2 ANQGSEA. The CDR3 protein is CSSSSRPGLLTDTQYF. CDR3 in DNA: TGCAGCTCCAGCAGCCGACCGGGACTCCTCACAGATACGCAGTATTTT.

CDR3 sequence reads: CASSLGIPEGVGQETQYF. CDR3 DNA: TGTGCCAGCAGCTTAGGAATACCCGAAGGGGTGGGCCAAGAGACCCAGTACTTC. This chain connects TRBV11-3 to TRBJ2-5; D is possibly TRBD1 (5 bases). The germline V gene encodes CDR1 SGHNT and CDR2 YENEEA. The CDR3 sequence is 18 residues long. V was cut by 1 base and J by 1 base, with 19 bases left in between.

This clone was recorded once. The chain couples TRBV18 to TRBJ2-7; 7 nucleotides match TRBD2. The CDR3 is 14 amino acids. V gave up 4 bases and J gave up 2 bases; unmatched junction bases: 5. Germline CDR1 KGHSH, CDR2 LQKENI. The CDR3 DNA reads TGTGCCAGCTCACGGGCGGGAGCCGCCTACGAGCAGTACTTC. Its protein is CASSRAGAAYEQYF. The whole variable domain, filled in from reference TRBV18 and TRBJ2-7, reads NAGVMQNPRHLVRRRGQEARLRCSPMKGHSHVYWYRQLPEEGLKFMVYLQKENIIDESGMPKERFSAEFPKEGPSILRIQQVVRGDSAAYFCASSRAGAAYEQYFGPGTRLTVT.

The V gene is TRBV30, the J gene TRBJ2-3; perhaps TRBD1 as D (6 bases). The V end was cut by 2 bases, the J end by 4 bases, with 13 bases between. The CDR3 extends over 14 amino acids. Germline V gene data show CDR1 as GTSNPN and CDR2 as SVGIG (reference sequence). The CDR3 is CAWSPGQFPDTQYF. CDR3 in DNA: TGTGCCTGGAGTCCAGGACAGTTCCCAGATACGCAGTATTTT.

As DNA, the CDR3 is TGTGCCTGGAGTGAAAGTCCAGGGAGGAATGAAAAACTGTTTTTT. It translates to CAWSESPGRNEKLFF. The chain links TRBV30 to TRBJ1-4; possible D gene TRBD1, 5 bases. Trimming removed 1 base from V and 5 bases from J, with 14 bases in between. Germline lookup yields CDR1 GTSNPN and CDR2 SVGIG (reference sequence). The CDR3 sequence is 15 residues long.

This chain connects TRBV11-2 to TRBJ2-3; 8 bases are shared with TRBD2. Trimming removed 1 base from V and 8 bases from J; junction bases left unmatched: 8. The V gene's germline CDR1 is SGHAT and CDR2 FQNNGV. The CDR3 runs to 15 residues. DNA for the CDR3: TGTGCCAGCAGCTTAGGGGCTAGCGGGTTCGGTACGCAGTATTTT. This gives the protein CASSLGASGFGTQYF.

The CDR3 DNA is TGTGCCAGCAGTGAGAAGGATACGCAGTATTTT. Translating gives CASSEKDTQYF. V is TRBV7-9 and J is TRBJ2-3, with D unresolved. Germline CDR1 and CDR2: SEHNR and FQNEAQ (reference sequence). The CDR3 spans 11 residues. V shed 6 bases and J shed 6 bases, with 7 bases lying between them.

V is TRBV12-5 and J is TRBJ2-7; 8 bases fit TRBD1. The length of the CDR3 is 12 residues. The V gene's germline CDR1 is LGHNT and CDR2 FRNRAP. J lost 3 bases, V lost 8 bases, and 3 bases had no gene match. The CDR3 nucleotides read TGTGCTAGTACAACAGGGGGCTACGAGCAGTACTTC. Translation: CASTTGGYEQYF.

This clone was observed a handful of times. J is TRBJ2-7 and V is TRBV2; possible D gene TRBD2, 5 bases. The CDR3 runs to 11 residues. With 6 bases removed from V and 6 bases from J, the gap between germline ends came to 9 bases. Germline V gives CDR1 SNHLY, CDR2 FYNNEI. The CDR3 nucleotides are TGTGCCAGCAGCCAACGGGGCGAGCAGTACTTC. Encoded protein: CASSQRGEQYF.

The DNA of the CDR3 is TGTGCCAGCAGTGTCCTAGCGGGAGGGGGGACCGGGGAGCTGTTTTTT. Translating gives CASSVLAGGGTGELFF. The V gene is TRBV6-1, the J gene TRBJ2-2; TRBD2 aligns across 12 bases. V gave up 4 bases and J gave up 5 bases; unmatched junction bases: 5. The CDR3 runs 16 residues. Looked up from germline, CDR1 is MNHNS and CDR2 is SASEGT.

The chain is built from TRBV7-9 and TRBJ2-5; 7 nucleotides line up with TRBD1. In germline, CDR1 is SEHNR, CDR2 FQNEAQ (reference sequence). The CDR3 covers 13 residues. The V gene end was trimmed by 6 bases and the J gene end by 5 bases; junction bases not matched to a gene: 6. Here the CDR3 reads CASRSQGEETQYF. The CDR3, as DNA: TGTGCCAGCAGGTCCCAGGGGGAGGAGACCCAGTACTTC.

The chain combines TRBV7-3 with TRBJ2-1; the match to TRBD2 covers 10 bases. Germline lookup yields CDR1 SGHTA and CDR2 FQGTGA. The CDR3 loop spans 19 amino acids. Trimming cost V 5 bases and J 4 bases; bases outside gene matches: 17. CDR3 residues: CASSLYGPASSGGYNEQFF. DNA for the CDR3: TGTGCCAGCAGCCTTTACGGACCCGCAAGTAGCGGGGGGTACAATGAGCAGTTCTTC.

The chain carries TRBV19 and TRBJ2-7; 7 nucleotides align to TRBD1. CDR3 length: 14 residues. Germline CDR1 is LNHDA and CDR2 is SQIVND (reference sequence). The trim removed 5 bases at V and 9 bases at J, leaving 13 bases unmatched. The CDR3 coding sequence is TGTGCCAGTAGTTACTCCGGGACAGCGGAGCGGCAGTACTTC. The encoded protein is CASSYSGTAERQYF. Based on the CDR3 plus reference TRBV19 and TRBJ2-7, the full variable domain is DGGITQSPKYLFRKEGQNVTLSCEQNLNHDAMYWYRQDPGQGLRLIYYSQIVNDFQKGDIAEGYSVSREKKESFPLTVTSAQKNPTAFYLCASSYSGTAERQYFGPGTRLTVT.